A selection of T cell receptor beta chains follows, all from one sample in a study of cytomegalovirus exposure and HLA in healthy donors. TCRdb keeps only in-frame clones here, not all; method: immunoSEQ multiplex PCR. The sample consists of more than 90,000 clones, 70% to 90% of them appearing once. Material: PBMCs. These receptors came from a man aged 18 to 29 in good health and CMV-seronegative. CDR3s include the opening cysteine and the closing phenylalanine or tryptophan. D genes are given only for firm matches. For some rows the clone size is stated as once, few or many, or as a class when expanded; others skip it.

D	V	J	size	CDR3	DNA
NA	TRBV6-4	TRBJ1-2	once	CASSDGGATRGYTF	TGTGCCAGCAGTGACGGTGGGGCGACTCGTGGCTACACCTTC
NA	TRBV19	TRBJ2-1	few	CASSVTGTYNEQFF	TGTGCCAGTAGCGTGACAGGTACCTACAATGAGCAGTTCTTC
NA	TRBV14	TRBJ1-2	once	CASSQVRRRYGYTF	TGTGCCAGCAGCCAAGTACGACGGAGATATGGCTACACCTTC
NA	TRBV21-1	TRBJ1-5	NA	CASSKIKSNQPQHF	TGTGCCAGCAGCAAAATTAAAAGCAATCAGCCCCAGCATTTT
NA	TRBV6-6	TRBJ1-4	NA	CASSRDGGSEKLFF	TGTGCCAGCAGCCGCGACGGAGGTTCCGAAAAACTGTTTTTT
NA	TRBV19	TRBJ2-2	few	CASSIQPGLNTGELFF	TGTGCCAGTAGTATTCAGCCGGGACTTAACACCGGGGAGCTGTTTTTT
TRBD1	TRBV13	TRBJ2-1	NA	CASRTRGGQGPQNEQFF	TGTGCCAGCAGAACCCGGGGTGGACAGGGGCCCCAAAATGAGCAGTTCTTC
TRBD2	TRBV27	TRBJ2-3	NA	CASSQLVAGSTDTQYF	TGTGCCAGCAGCCAACTCGTAGCGGGTAGCACAGATACGCAGTATTTT
TRBD2	TRBV27	TRBJ2-1	NA	CASSLSLAGVYNEQFF	TGTGCCAGCAGTTTATCGTTAGCGGGGGTCTACAATGAGCAGTTCTTC
NA	TRBV29-1	TRBJ2-1	NA	CSVGAVVTGTRFRNEQFF	TGCAGCGTTGGGGCCGTAGTCACCGGGACACGGTTTAGGAATGAGCAGTTCTTC
NA	TRBV9	TRBJ1-4	NA	CASSPTRVSGLVGEKLFF	TGTGCCAGCAGCCCAACGCGTGTTTCAGGGCTAGTGGGTGAAAAACTGTTTTTT
NA	TRBV7-2	TRBJ2-7	NA	CASSLVGGSYEQYF	TGTGCCAGCAGCTTAGTAGGAGGATCCTACGAGCAGTACTTC
TRBD1	TRBV27	TRBJ1-1	once	CASSLSWTGKAFF	TGTGCCAGCAGTTTATCCTGGACAGGGAAAGCTTTCTTT
TRBD1	TRBV5-4	TRBJ1-3	NA	CASSFRDRDSGNTIYF	TGTGCCAGCAGCTTCCGGGACAGGGATTCTGGAAACACCATATATTTT
NA	TRBV28	TRBJ1-5	NA	CASSLLVAGGNQPQHF	TGTGCCAGCAGTTTATTGGTGGCAGGGGGCAATCAGCCCCAGCATTTT
NA	TRBV10-1	TRBJ1-4	NA	CARKGGRIPALNEKLFF	TGCGCCCGAAAAGGCGGCCGAATCCCGGCGTTGAATGAAAAACTGTTTTTT
NA	TRBV4-1	TRBJ1-1	NA	CASSQVGRVTEAFF	TGCGCCAGCAGCCAAGTAGGCAGGGTCACTGAAGCTTTCTTT
TRBD1	TRBV5-4	TRBJ1-6	NA	CASSLGGQGLNSPLHF	TGTGCCAGCAGCTTGGGCGGACAGGGACTCAATTCACCCCTCCACTTT
TRBD2	TRBV27	TRBJ2-5	NA	CASRKPGLVKTQYF	TGTGCCAGCAGAAAACCGGGACTAGTAAAGACCCAGTACTTC
NA	TRBV30	TRBJ1-2	NA	CAWSVFGTHYGYTF	TGTGCCTGGAGTGTATTCGGGACACACTATGGCTACACCTTC
TRBD1	TRBV18	TRBJ2-3	NA	CASSPPRGTAEATQYF	TGTGCCAGCTCACCACCGAGAGGGACAGCGGAGGCTACGCAGTATTTT
TRBD1	TRBV4-3	TRBJ2-5	NA	CASSPGGVAGETQYF	TGCGCCAGCAGCCCAGGGGGCGTAGCCGGTGAGACCCAGTACTTC
NA	TRBV6-1	TRBJ2-7	NA	CASSEARFVTDTSYEQYF	TGTGCCAGCAGTGAAGCCCGTTTTGTAACGGACACCTCCTACGAGCAGTACTTC
TRBD1	TRBV27	TRBJ2-3	NA	CASSFPPGQGTDTQYF	TGTGCCAGCAGTTTCCCCCCCGGACAGGGGACAGATACGCAGTATTTT
NA	TRBV5-6	TRBJ1-1	NA	CASSFNPGAEAFF	TGTGCCAGCAGCTTTAACCCAGGGGCTGAAGCTTTCTTT
NA	TRBV27	TRBJ2-1	NA	CASSFIPASRKQFF	TGTGCCAGCAGTTTTATTCCGGCTAGCCGTAAGCAGTTCTTC
NA	TRBV19	TRBJ1-5	NA	CASSIVFGNQPQHF	TGTGCCAGTAGTATAGTCTTTGGCAATCAGCCCCAGCATTTT
TRBD2	TRBV7-2	TRBJ2-1	once	CASSTSVRQFF	TGTGCCAGCAGCACTAGCGTCCGGCAGTTCTTC
NA	TRBV28	TRBJ1-5	NA	CASTTGNQPQHF	TGTGCCAGCACAACGGGTAATCAGCCCCAGCATTTT
NA	TRBV19	TRBJ2-2	NA	CASSVRTHPTGELFF	TGTGCCAGTAGTGTCCGGACTCACCCCACCGGGGAGCTGTTTTTT
TRBD2	TRBV27	TRBJ2-1	NA	CASRSAGVTYNEQFF	TGTGCCAGCAGGTCGGCGGGAGTAACTTACAATGAGCAGTTCTTC
NA	TRBV11-2	TRBJ2-3	NA	CASSLPSVSGTDTQYF	TGTGCCAGCAGCTTACCCTCGGTGAGCGGCACAGATACGCAGTATTTT
TRBD1	TRBV2	TRBJ1-1	NA	CASSLQGYGSTEAFF	TGTGCCAGCAGTTTACAGGGGTACGGGAGCACTGAAGCTTTCTTT
NA	TRBV11-2	TRBJ2-7	NA	CASSFRRGPYEQYF	TGTGCCAGCAGCTTCCGCAGGGGACCCTACGAGCAGTACTTC
TRBD2	TRBV27	TRBJ2-5	NA	CASSFLAGEQETQYF	TGTGCCAGCAGTTTCCTAGCGGGCGAACAAGAGACCCAGTACTTC
NA	TRBV27	TRBJ1-5	NA	CASGLSSYSNQPQHF	TGTGCCAGCGGGCTCTCTTCCTATAGCAATCAGCCCCAGCATTTT
TRBD1	TRBV4-1	TRBJ1-2	NA	CASSQEGGTSGYTF	TGCGCCAGCAGCCAGGAAGGGGGCACTTCTGGCTACACCTTC
NA	TRBV7-2	TRBJ1-1	NA	CASSPGAGARTEAFF	TGTGCCAGCAGCCCAGGGGCGGGGGCGCGAACTGAAGCTTTCTTT
NA	TRBV27	TRBJ2-7	once	CASRPTGDYEQYF	TGTGCCAGTCGACCGACCGGGGACTACGAGCAGTACTTC
TRBD2	TRBV18	TRBJ2-2	NA	CASSPEAGGTNTGELFF	TGTGCCAGCTCACCCGAAGCGGGGGGGACGAACACCGGGGAGCTGTTTTTT
NA	TRBV7-8	TRBJ1-3	NA	CASSFIGGNTIYF	TGTGCCAGCAGCTTTATCGGGGGAAACACCATATATTTT
TRBD2	TRBV6-1	TRBJ2-2	once	CASSDSGGAGELFF	TGTGCCAGCAGTGACTCCGGGGGGGCCGGGGAGCTGTTTTTT
NA	TRBV18	TRBJ1-1	NA	CASSPLTYTEAFF	TGTGCCAGCTCACCCCTAACGTACACTGAAGCTTTCTTT
TRBD2	TRBV6-5	TRBJ2-3	NA	CASRSTSGRADTQYF	TGTGCCAGCAGGTCGACTAGCGGGAGGGCAGATACGCAGTATTTT
NA	TRBV5-4	TRBJ1-4	NA	CASSPQGYEKLFF	TGTGCCAGCAGCCCTCAGGGGTATGAAAAACTGTTTTTT
TRBD1	TRBV28	TRBJ1-1	NA	CASSPPLGQGARTEAFF	TGTGCCAGCAGTCCCCCCTTGGGACAGGGGGCGAGGACTGAAGCTTTCTTT
NA	TRBV6-5	TRBJ2-5	NA	CASTRGAQETQYF	TGTGCCAGCACCCGGGGGGCCCAAGAGACCCAGTACTTC
NA	TRBV5-4	TRBJ1-1	NA	CASSIPTGEAFF	TGTGCCAGCAGCATACCGACAGGAGAAGCTTTCTTT
NA	TRBV11-3	TRBJ1-1	NA	CASSSTLPGTKNTEAFF	TGTGCCAGCAGCTCGACCCTCCCCGGGACAAAAAACACTGAAGCTTTCTTT
NA	TRBV28	TRBJ1-4	NA	CASSDRSKLFF	TGTGCCAGCAGTGACCGGAGCAAACTGTTTTTT